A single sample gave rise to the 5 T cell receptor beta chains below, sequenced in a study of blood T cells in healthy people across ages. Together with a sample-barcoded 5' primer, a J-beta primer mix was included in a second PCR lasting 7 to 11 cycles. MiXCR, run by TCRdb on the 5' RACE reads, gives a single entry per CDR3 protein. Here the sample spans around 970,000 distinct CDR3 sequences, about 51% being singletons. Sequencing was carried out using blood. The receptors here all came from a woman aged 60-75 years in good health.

CDR3: CASSGGGLITQYF. DNA of the CDR3: TGTGCCAGCAGCGGAGGGGGCCTAATCACGCAGTATTTT. The chain uses TRBV7-2 and TRBJ2-3; TRBD1 is a possible D gene (7 bases). This CDR3 contains 13 residues. The V and J ends lost 5 bases and 9 bases respectively, with 15 bases between them. Germline V lookup: CDR1 SGHTA, CDR2 FQGNSA.

CDR3 DNA: TGTGCCAGCAGTTCGGGGGAGCGGGAGACCCAGTACTTC. This sequence encodes CASSSGERETQYF. The chain has TRBV12-3 or TRBV12-4 and TRBJ2-5, with a possible D match to TRBD2 (6 bases). Trimming cost V 4 bases and J 5 bases, with 11 bases left between them. The CDR3 totals 13 residues.

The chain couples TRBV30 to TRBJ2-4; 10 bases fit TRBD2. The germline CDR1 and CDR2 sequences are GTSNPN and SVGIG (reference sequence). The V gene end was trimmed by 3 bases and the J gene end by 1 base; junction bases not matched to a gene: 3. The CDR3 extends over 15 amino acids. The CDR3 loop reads CAWSPAGGAKNIQYF. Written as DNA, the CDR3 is TGTGCCTGGAGCCCAGCGGGAGGGGCCAAAAACATTCAGTACTTC.

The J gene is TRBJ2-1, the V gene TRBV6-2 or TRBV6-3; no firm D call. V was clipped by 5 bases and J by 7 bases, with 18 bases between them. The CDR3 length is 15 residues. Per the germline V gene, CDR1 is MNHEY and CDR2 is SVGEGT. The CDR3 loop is CASSAGLRFGNEQFF. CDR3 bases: TGTGCCAGCAGTGCCGGCCTTCGCTTTGGAAATGAGCAGTTCTTC.

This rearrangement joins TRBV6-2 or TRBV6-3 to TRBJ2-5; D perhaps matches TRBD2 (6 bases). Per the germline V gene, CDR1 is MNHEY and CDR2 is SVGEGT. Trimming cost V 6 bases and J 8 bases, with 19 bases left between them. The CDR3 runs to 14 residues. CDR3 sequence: CASRLWEAWRTQYF. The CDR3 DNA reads TGTGCCAGCAGACTCTGGGAGGCCTGGCGAACCCAGTACTTC.